Below are 30 T cell receptor beta chains sequenced from a single sample in a study of cytotoxic CD8 clonotypes in ibrutinib-treated CLL. The repertoire was sequenced with immunoSEQ multiplex PCR; TCRdb's copy has only in-frame clones and lacks some. Among tens of thousands of clones listed, around 55% were seen once. Sequencing used PBMCs, obtained after 24 months of ibrutinib treatment. The receptors here all came from a human donor with chronic lymphocytic leukemia.

The J gene is TRBJ2-5, the V gene TRBV7-8; D not resolved. The CDR3 has 14 residues. Germline CDR1 reads SGHVS; CDR2 reads FQNEAQ. V dropped 4 bases and J dropped 6 bases, with 15 bases sitting between them. Written as DNA, the CDR3 is TGTGCCAGCAGCTCCAAATCTCAAGGGCAGACCCAGTACTTC. This translates into CASSSKSQGQTQYF.

This clone was observed a handful of times. The chain is built from TRBV28 and TRBJ1-4; maybe TRBD1 (6 bases). Trimming cost V 6 bases and J 4 bases, with 12 bases left between them. The CDR3 is 14 amino acids. From germline, CDR1 is MDHEN and CDR2 SYDVKM. This CDR3 reads CASRGGWDNEKLFF. The CDR3 DNA sequence: TGTGCCAGCAGGGGGGGCTGGGATAATGAAAAACTGTTTTTT.

The J gene is TRBJ2-1, the V gene TRBV27, with D possibly being TRBD1 (6 bases). From germline, CDR1 is MNHEY and CDR2 SMNVEV (reference sequence). The CDR3 sequence is 16 residues long. Trimming shortened V by 7 bases and J by 4 bases, and 20 bases separated the two germline ends. The chain's CDR3 is CASNISPDRRYNEQFF. The CDR3 nucleotides are TGTGCCAGCAATATCTCCCCAGACAGGAGATACAATGAGCAGTTCTTC.

J is TRBJ2-3 and V is TRBV7-9; 8 nucleotides match TRBD2. V lost 5 bases, J lost 2 bases, and 9 bases stayed unmatched. The CDR3 has 16 amino acids. Germline V CDR1 and CDR2: SEHNR, FQNEAQ (reference sequence). The CDR3, as DNA: TGTGCCAGCAGCCTAGGGACTAGTGGGTACACAGATACGCAGTATTTT. This sequence encodes CASSLGTSGYTDTQYF.

This chain uses TRBV6-4 with TRBJ2-3; 12 bases agree with TRBD2. Germline V gene sequence: CDR1 MRHNA, CDR2 SNTAGT. This CDR3 has 14 residues. V was clipped by 6 bases and J by 5 bases; unmatched bases: 3. The CDR3 reads CASSKTSGRDTQYF. In DNA form, the CDR3 reads TGTGCCAGCAGCAAGACTAGCGGGAGAGATACGCAGTATTTT.

The chain has TRBV28 and TRBJ2-7, with 10 bases fitting TRBD2. The V gene end was trimmed by 5 bases and the J gene end by 3 bases; junction bases not matched to a gene: 4. The germline CDR1 and CDR2 sequences are MDHEN and SYDVKM. This CDR3 spans 14 amino acids. CDR3 loop: CASSPPSGSYEQYF. The DNA for the CDR3 is TGTGCCAGCAGTCCGCCTAGCGGGAGCTACGAGCAGTACTTC.

Many counts were recorded for this clone. This chain uses TRBV4-1 with TRBJ2-5, with 9 nucleotides matching TRBD1. CDR1 and CDR2 (germline): MGHRA, YSYEKL. The CDR3 has 15 residues. Losses at the gene ends were 2 bases for V and 5 bases for J; bases not matched to a gene: 6. The CDR3 region is CASSQPGQGRETQYF. The CDR3 nucleotides are TGCGCCAGCAGCCAACCGGGACAGGGAAGGGAGACCCAGTACTTC.

CDR3 in amino acids: CASSLAGPRAGYTF. As DNA, the CDR3 is TGTGCCAGCAGCTTAGCAGGGCCGCGTGCTGGCTACACCTTC. This chain uses TRBV7-2 with TRBJ1-2; D is undetermined. V was cut by 0 bases and J by 7 bases, with 12 bases left in between. CDR1 and CDR2 (germline): SGHTA, FQGNSA. There are 14 residues in the CDR3.

This clone was counted a few times. The J gene is TRBJ2-3, the V gene TRBV5-1; no clear D gene. Trimming shortened V by 3 bases and J by 2 bases, and 10 bases separated the two germline ends. The CDR3 runs to 14 residues. Germline V lookup: CDR1 SGHRS, CDR2 YFSETQ. The CDR3 spells CASSSRVTTDTQYF. For the CDR3, the DNA is TGCGCCAGCAGCTCTAGGGTAACCACAGATACGCAGTATTTT.

The rearrangement uses TRBV6-6 and TRBJ1-1; 8 bases fit TRBD1. Trimming removed 6 bases from V and 10 bases from J; junction bases left unmatched: 7. This CDR3 is 12 amino acids long. Germline CDR1 and CDR2: MNHNY and SVGAGI (reference sequence). Here the CDR3 DNA reads TGTGCCAGCAGCTCCATACAGGGGGGAGCTTTCTTT. Translation gives CASSSIQGGAFF.

The rearrangement uses TRBV19 and TRBJ2-3; no definite D call. Trimming removed 7 bases from V and 0 bases from J, with 14 bases in between. Germline values: CDR1 LNHDA, CDR2 SQIVND (reference sequence). This CDR3 is built from 15 residues. CDR3 in DNA: TGTGCCAGTACCCGGACGCGTTCTAGCACAGATACGCAGTATTTT. This gives the protein CASTRTRSSTDTQYF.

There are a few counts of this clone. Mismatch with germline at one junction end may stem from a read error. This rearrangement joins TRBV18 to TRBJ2-1, with D tentatively TRBD1 or TRBD2 (5 bases each). The CDR3 consists of 11 residues. Germline V CDR1 and CDR2: KGHSH, LQKENI. As DNA, the CDR3 is TGTGCCAGCTCACGAGGGGTATTATTGGTCTTC. It translates to CASSRGVLLVF.

Only a few counts were recorded for this clone. V usage is TRBV5-1 and J usage is TRBJ1-2, with D unresolved. V gave up 0 bases and J gave up 5 bases, with 8 bases separating them. The CDR3 extends over 13 amino acids. Germline CDR1 is SGHRS and CDR2 is YFSETQ. The CDR3 is CASSLDFRYGYTF. The CDR3 nucleotides read TGCGCCAGCAGCTTGGACTTTCGGTATGGCTACACCTTC.

This clone was recorded at least ten times. This rearrangement joins TRBV11-2 to TRBJ2-7; D remains unclear. The CDR3 contains 11 residues. With 1 base removed from V and 6 bases from J, the gap between germline ends came to 4 bases. Germline V gives CDR1 SGHAT, CDR2 FQNNGV. Here the CDR3 DNA reads TGTGCCAGCAGCTTAGTTGTCGAGCAGTACTTC. Amino acid sequence: CASSLVVEQYF. Full variable domain (rest looked up from reference TRBV11-2 and TRBJ2-7): EAGVAQSPRYKIIEKRQSVAFWCNPISGHATLYWYQQILGQGPKLLIQFQNNGVVDDSQLPKDRFSAERLKGVDSTLKIQPAKLEDSAVYLCASSLVVEQYFGPGTRLTVT.

In DNA form, the CDR3 reads TGTGCCAGCAGTCAGACTAGCGGGGGGATTACCGGGGAGCTGTTTTTT. Protein product: CASSQTSGGITGELFF. The V call is TRBV2, the J call TRBJ2-2; 13 nucleotides line up with TRBD2. The CDR3 spans 16 residues. Trimming at V came to 5 bases and at J to 5 bases, leaving 5 bases not matched to a gene. Germline lookup yields CDR1 SNHLY and CDR2 FYNNEI.

The chain uses TRBV29-1 and TRBJ2-1, with D possibly TRBD1 on 6 matching bases. Trimming removed 5 bases at V and 2 bases at J, with 13 bases between. This CDR3 region has 14 residues. The germline V gene has CDR1 SQVTM and CDR2 ANQGSEA. CDR3: CSVRKRDTYNEQFF. The CDR3 DNA is TGCAGCGTTCGAAAACGGGACACCTACAATGAGCAGTTCTTC.

The chain couples TRBV6-5 to TRBJ2-3, with 8 bases identical to TRBD1. Germline trimming cut 5 bases from V and 3 bases from J; bases unmatched to any gene: 4. The CDR3 has 14 amino acids. Looked up from germline, CDR1 is MNHEY and CDR2 is SVGAGI. In DNA form, the CDR3 reads TGTGCCAGCAGTGTGGACAGGGTAACAGATACGCAGTATTTT. Protein: CASSVDRVTDTQYF.

J is TRBJ2-7 and V is TRBV6-9, with D maybe TRBD2 (5 bases). V lost 2 bases to trimming and J lost 3 bases, with 11 bases between them. Germline V gene lookup returns CDR1 MNHGY and CDR2 SVAAGI. The CDR3 spans 14 residues. CDR3 region: CASSYVGVGYEQYF. As DNA, the CDR3 is TGTGCCAGCAGTTATGTGGGAGTTGGCTACGAGCAGTACTTC.

This clone was seen a single time. The rearrangement joins TRBV5-4 to TRBJ2-7; D remains unclear. Germline-derived CDR1 and CDR2 are SGHNT and YYREEE (reference sequence). The CDR3 runs to 14 residues. Trimming shortened V by 4 bases and J by 3 bases, and 14 bases separated the two germline ends. The CDR3 region is CASSGQDPLYEQYF. The CDR3 DNA sequence: TGTGCCAGCAGCGGCCAGGACCCCCTCTACGAGCAGTACTTC.

This clone was observed at least ten times. This chain connects TRBV5-1 to TRBJ2-1, with D uncertain. V gave up 0 bases and J gave up 9 bases, with 10 bases separating them. Germline V lookup: CDR1 SGHRS, CDR2 YFSETQ. This CDR3 has 13 residues. The CDR3 here is CASSLALGSEQFF. The CDR3 DNA sequence: TGCGCCAGCAGCTTGGCCTTGGGTAGTGAGCAGTTCTTC.

This clone is medium-sized within its sample. The J gene is TRBJ2-7, the V gene TRBV6-5; tentative D call: TRBD1 (5 bases). Trimming removed 4 bases at V and 10 bases at J, with 14 bases between. Germline lookup yields CDR1 MNHEY and CDR2 SVGAGI. CDR3 length equals 12 residues. CDR3 in amino acids: CASSSLAQGQYF. The CDR3 nucleotides read TGTGCCAGCAGTTCCCTCGCCCAGGGCCAGTACTTC.

This clone appeared a few times. The chain uses TRBV6-6 and TRBJ2-7; D perhaps matches TRBD1 (6 bases). The V end lost 5 bases, the J end lost 5 bases, and 16 bases lay between the germline ends. The CDR3 contains 14 residues. Germline assignment: CDR1 MNHNY and CDR2 SVGAGI (reference sequence). CDR3 residues: CASSTGTHGDEQYV. CDR3 sequence (DNA): TGTGCCAGCAGTACCGGGACACACGGGGACGAGCAGTACGTC.

This chain connects TRBV5-6 to TRBJ1-4, with D possibly TRBD1 on 6 matching bases. The ends were cut back, 4 bases at V and 2 bases at J, with 12 bases in the middle. Germline values: CDR1 SGHDT, CDR2 YYEEEE. The CDR3 totals 15 residues. The CDR3 sequence is CASSVGGATNEKLFF. CDR3 bases: TGTGCCAGCAGCGTGGGGGGCGCCACTAATGAAAAACTGTTTTTT.

The V call is TRBV27, the J call TRBJ1-5, with D unclear. CDR1 and CDR2 from the germline V gene are MNHEY and SMNVEV (reference sequence). V gave up 3 bases and J gave up 4 bases, with 7 bases separating them. The CDR3 is 13 residues long. The CDR3 coding sequence is TGTGCCAGCAGTTTCGTGAGTAATCAGCCCCAGCATTTT. It is translated as CASSFVSNQPQHF.

This chain joins TRBV28 and TRBJ2-1; D ambiguous. There are 14 residues in the CDR3. Germline V CDR1 and CDR2: MDHEN, SYDVKM. V gave up 6 bases and J gave up 0 bases, with 9 bases separating them. CDR3 in amino acids: CASSPTSSYNEQFF. The CDR3 DNA reads TGTGCCAGCAGCCCAACGAGCTCCTACAATGAGCAGTTCTTC.

The rearrangement links TRBV7-8 to TRBJ2-7; 8 nucleotides match TRBD2. The CDR3 has 14 amino acids. The V gene end was trimmed by 9 bases and the J gene end by 4 bases; junction bases not matched to a gene: 11. Germline V CDR1 and CDR2: SGHVS, FQNEAQ. CDR3 bases: TGTGCCAGACCCGGGGGGGGCAGGTTTTACGAGCAGTACGTC. Protein product: CARPGGGRFYEQYV.

Worth noting for this clone: Different DNA sequences within this sample yield the same CDR3. This chain connects TRBV5-1 to TRBJ1-4; TRBD1 agrees at 8 bases. V gave up 2 bases and J gave up 7 bases; unmatched junction bases: 4. This CDR3 has 14 residues. Per germline, CDR1 SGHRS and CDR2 YFSETQ. CDR3 nucleotides: TGCGCCAGCAGCTTAAGAGGGACAGGTGAAAAACTGTTTTTT. Amino acids: CASSLRGTGEKLFF. The variable domain in full, with the rest retrieved from reference TRBV5-1 and TRBJ1-4, is KAGVTQTPRYLIKTRGQQVTLSCSPISGHRSVSWYQQTPGQGLQFLFEYFSETQRNKGNFPGRFSGRQFSNSRSEMNVSTLELGDSALYLCASSLRGTGEKLFFGSGTQLSVL.

The chain uses TRBV5-1 and TRBJ2-1; D tentatively fits TRBD1 or TRBD2 (5 bases each). Between the trimmed V and J ends, which lost 4 bases and 8 bases, there was a span of 19 bases. Per germline, CDR1 SGHRS and CDR2 YFSETQ. The CDR3 totals 15 residues. The CDR3 coding sequence is TGCGCCAGCAGCCCGAAAGGGACCTTGGTCTATGAGCAGTTCTTC. This sequence encodes CASSPKGTLVYEQFF.

This sequence joins TRBV6-5 and TRBJ2-1; 9 bases agree with TRBD1. Germline lookup yields CDR1 MNHEY and CDR2 SVGAGI. This CDR3 spans 13 amino acids. V shed 4 bases and J 14 bases; nucleotides not matched to a gene: 9. The CDR3: CASSSLDRGIEFF. The CDR3 DNA reads as TGTGCCAGCAGTTCTTTAGACAGGGGGATAGAGTTCTTC.

V usage is TRBV4-1 and J usage is TRBJ2-5; TRBD2 agrees at 8 bases. Per germline, CDR1 MGHRA and CDR2 YSYEKL. The J segment lost 4 bases and the V segment lost 5 bases, leaving 18 bases of the junction unmatched. This CDR3 spans 18 amino acids. The CDR3 region is CASSERPAGDGERETQYF. The CDR3 bases are TGCGCCAGCAGCGAAAGGCCAGCGGGAGACGGTGAGAGAGAGACCCAGTACTTC.